A single sample is the source of the 13 T cell receptor beta chains below, sequenced in a study of cytomegalovirus exposure and HLA in healthy donors. Vbeta (60) and Jbeta (13) primers were used in the PCR. Sequenced by immunoSEQ multiplex PCR; TCRdb stores in-frame clones only, minus some. The table lists 150,000 to 200,000 clones, around 80% of them singletons. The sample comprised PBMCs. Receptor source: a middle-aged woman in good health and CMV-seronegative.

The rearrangement links TRBV10-3 to TRBJ2-7; 10 bases are a match to TRBD2. This CDR3 region has 20 residues. The V segment lost 0 bases and the J segment 4 bases; nucleotides outside the gene matches: 18. CDR1 and CDR2 from the germline V gene are ENHRY and SYGVKD. The CDR3 DNA reads TGTGCCATCAGTGAGTCGCCCGCTCTCGGTAGGCTAGCGGGAGCGTACGAGCAGTACTTC. Protein product: CAISESPALGRLAGAYEQYF.

The J gene is TRBJ1-5, the V gene TRBV11-2; D is perhaps TRBD1 (5 bases). The CDR3 length is 15 residues. The germline V gene encodes CDR1 SGHAT and CDR2 FQNNGV. V lost 2 bases, J lost 7 bases, and 15 bases lay in between. For the CDR3, the DNA is TGTGCCAGCAGCTTACGAATCGGAGGGGACCAGCCCCAGCATTTT. Its translation: CASSLRIGGDQPQHF. The variable domain in full, completed from reference TRBV11-2 and TRBJ1-5, reads EAGVAQSPRYKIIEKRQSVAFWCNPISGHATLYWYQQILGQGPKLLIQFQNNGVVDDSQLPKDRFSAERLKGVDSTLKIQPAKLEDSAVYLCASSLRIGGDQPQHFGDGTRLSIL.

This clone was recorded once. The chain has TRBV9 and TRBJ1-5, with D perhaps matching TRBD1 (5 bases). The CDR3 covers 17 residues. Germline V gene data show CDR1 as SGDLS and CDR2 as YYNGEE. V gave up 4 bases and J gave up 0 bases, with 17 bases separating them. CDR3 coding DNA: TGTGCCAGCAGCTACGACAGATCGAAGGTTAGCAATCAGCCCCAGCATTTT. It encodes CASSYDRSKVSNQPQHF.

This clone was seen more than once but under ten times. The gene calls are TRBV10-3 and TRBJ1-5; no definite D call. CDR1 and CDR2 from the germline V gene are ENHRY and SYGVKD. CDR3 length: 15 amino acids. The V gene lost 2 bases and the J gene lost 0 bases, with 8 bases spanning the gap. The CDR3 loop reads CAISEGSISNQPQHF. The DNA for the CDR3 is TGTGCCATCAGTGAGGGGAGTATTAGCAATCAGCCCCAGCATTTT.

The chain is built from TRBV19 and TRBJ2-7; 8 bases map to TRBD1. Germline loops: CDR1 LNHDA, CDR2 SQIVND (reference sequence). Trimming took 5 bases from V and 4 from J; bases not matched to a gene: 4. CDR3 length equals 13 residues. CDR3 nucleotide sequence: TGTGCCAGTAGTTCTTGGACAGGGTACGAGCAGTACTTC. Protein product: CASSSWTGYEQYF.

As regards this clone: Compared with germline, one end of the junction differs, possibly owing to a read error. The chain is built from TRBV7-7 and TRBJ2-2; 9 nucleotides match TRBD2. Per the germline V gene, CDR1 is SSHAT and CDR2 is FNYEAQ (reference sequence). The CDR3 sequence is 17 residues long. CDR3 loop: CASSLGAGTSMVGELFF. The CDR3 DNA reads TGTGCTAGCAGCTTAGGAGCCGGGACTAGCATGGTCGGGGAGCTGTTTTTT.

The rearrangement joins TRBV7-9 to TRBJ1-1, with TRBD1 as a possible D gene (6 bases). Between the trimmed V and J ends, which lost 2 bases and 8 bases, there was a span of 21 bases. CDR3 length: 16 amino acids. The germline CDR1 and CDR2 sequences are SEHNR and FQNEAQ (reference sequence). The CDR3 loop is CASSLQGTSMGGEAFF. As DNA, the CDR3 is TGTGCCAGCAGCTTACAGGGGACCTCCATGGGTGGGGAAGCTTTCTTT.

The rearrangement uses TRBV2 and TRBJ2-7; the match to TRBD1 covers 10 bases. V shed 4 bases and J 4 bases; nucleotides not matched to a gene: 4. Germline CDR1 is SNHLY and CDR2 is FYNNEI. The CDR3 is 14 residues long. CDR3: CASSGGTGAYEQYF. The CDR3 DNA reads as TGTGCCAGCAGTGGGGGGACAGGGGCTTACGAGCAGTACTTC.

The chain uses TRBV6-6 and TRBJ1-5, with a tentative D call TRBD1 (5 bases). The V gene's germline CDR1 is MNHNY and CDR2 SVGAGI (reference sequence). Trimming cost V 6 bases and J 2 bases, with 11 bases left between them. CDR3 length: 14 residues. The CDR3 loop is CASSNLGGNQPQHF. The CDR3 bases are TGTGCCAGCAGCAACTTAGGGGGCAATCAGCCCCAGCATTTT.

The chain links TRBV6-1 to TRBJ2-7, with D possibly matching TRBD2 (5 bases). This CDR3 is built from 11 residues. Germline CDR1 and CDR2: MNHNS and SASEGT. V shed 7 bases and J shed 5 bases, with 9 bases lying between them. The CDR3 loop is CASKRGDEQYF. The CDR3 coding sequence is TGTGCCAGCAAACGGGGAGACGAGCAGTACTTC.

This chain connects TRBV2 to TRBJ2-2, with 13 nucleotides matching TRBD2. Unmatched junction bases numbered 7, after V lost 8 bases and J lost 7 bases. Germline CDR1 and CDR2: SNHLY and FYNNEI. The CDR3 runs to 15 residues. The CDR3 is CASSGTSGIVGELFF. In DNA form, the CDR3 reads TGTGCCAGCTCCGGGACTAGCGGGATTGTCGGGGAGCTGTTTTTT.

This clone was detected only a few times. V is TRBV7-8 and J is TRBJ1-1; D uncertain. Germline values: CDR1 SGHVS, CDR2 FQNEAQ. Between the trimmed V and J ends, which lost 2 bases and 0 bases, there was a span of 4 bases. The CDR3 totals 13 residues. DNA for the CDR3: TGTGCCAGCAGCTTAACACTGAACACTGAAGCTTTCTTT. Protein sequence: CASSLTLNTEAFF.

The chain links TRBV6-1 to TRBJ1-1; 7 bases map to TRBD1. CDR1 and CDR2 from the germline V gene are MNHNS and SASEGT. This CDR3 is 13 amino acids long. Unmatched junction bases numbered 8, after V lost 2 bases and J lost 11 bases. This chain's CDR3 is CASSETTGQRAFF. The CDR3, as DNA: TGTGCCAGCAGTGAAACGACGGGACAGCGGGCTTTCTTT.